This T cell receptor (beta chain) was retrieved from a study of cytomegalovirus exposure and HLA in healthy donors. General study findings and limits: Per published reports, the classifier diagnosed cytomegalovirus status with high specificity and sensitivity. A later analysis reportedly found that, within productive TCRs, an Asian-associated ancestry cluster had fewer N-insertions than the mean observed across the roughly 700 donors.

Each donor's status was that of a healthy bone marrow donor. Vbeta (60) and Jbeta (13) primers were used in the PCR. Generated by immunoSEQ multiplex PCR, the TCRdb table keeps only in-frame clones and is missing some. The sample yields 150,000 to 200,000 clones, of which the top ten take up around 0.7%. The germline CDR1 and CDR2 sequences are MDHEN and SYDVKM. The CDR3 spans 14 residues. V shed 5 bases and J shed 7 bases, with 14 bases lying between them. Turning to this clone: Antigen: not known.

Source material: PBMCs. The receptor was derived from a boy under 18 in good health and CMV-seronegative. V gene TRBV28 combines with J gene TRBJ1-4; a possible D gene is TRBD1 (5 bases). CDR3 residues: CASSPWGGIEKLFF. CDR3 in DNA: TGTGCCAGCAGTCCCTGGGGCGGGATTGAAAAACTGTTTTTT.